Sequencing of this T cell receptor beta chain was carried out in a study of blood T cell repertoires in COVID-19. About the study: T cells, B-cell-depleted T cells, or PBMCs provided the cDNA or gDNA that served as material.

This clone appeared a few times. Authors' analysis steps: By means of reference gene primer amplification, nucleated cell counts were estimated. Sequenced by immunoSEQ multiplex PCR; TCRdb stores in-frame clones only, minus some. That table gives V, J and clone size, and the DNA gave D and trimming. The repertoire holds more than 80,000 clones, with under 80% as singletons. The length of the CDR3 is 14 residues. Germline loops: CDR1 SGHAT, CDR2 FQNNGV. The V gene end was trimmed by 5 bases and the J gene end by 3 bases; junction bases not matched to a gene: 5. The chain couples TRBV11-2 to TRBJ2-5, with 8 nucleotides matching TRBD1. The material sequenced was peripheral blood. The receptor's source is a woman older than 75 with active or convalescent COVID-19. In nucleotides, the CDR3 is TGTGCCAGCAGCGTCACAGGGGGAGAAGAGACCCAGTACTTC. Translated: CASSVTGGEETQYF.